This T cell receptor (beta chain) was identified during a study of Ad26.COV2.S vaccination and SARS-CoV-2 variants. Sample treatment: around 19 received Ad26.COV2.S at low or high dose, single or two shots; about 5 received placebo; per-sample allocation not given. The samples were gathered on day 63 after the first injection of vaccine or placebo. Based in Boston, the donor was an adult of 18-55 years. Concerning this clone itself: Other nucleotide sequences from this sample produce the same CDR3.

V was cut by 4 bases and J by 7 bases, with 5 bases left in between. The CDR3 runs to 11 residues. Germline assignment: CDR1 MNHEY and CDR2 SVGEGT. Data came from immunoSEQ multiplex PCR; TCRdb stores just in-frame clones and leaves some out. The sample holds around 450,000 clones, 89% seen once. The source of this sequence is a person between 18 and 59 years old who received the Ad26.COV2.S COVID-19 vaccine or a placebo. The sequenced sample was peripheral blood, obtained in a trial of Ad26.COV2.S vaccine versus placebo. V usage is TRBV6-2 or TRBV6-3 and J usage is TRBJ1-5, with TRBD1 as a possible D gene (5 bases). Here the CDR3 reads CASSSGQPQHF. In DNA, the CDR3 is TGTGCCAGCAGTTCAGGGCAGCCCCAGCATTTT.